This TCR beta chain was profiled in a study of shared clonotypes between healthy human individuals. CDR1 is SNHLY and CDR2 is FYNNEI in the germline V gene. V lost 9 bases to trimming and J lost 8 bases; unmatched junction nucleotides: 12. This CDR3 region has 13 residues. For sorted subsets, about 200 ng DNA per replicate equaled roughly 29,000 T cell genomes. This table comes from immunoSEQ multiplex PCR, and its TCRdb copy is limited to in-frame clones, with some not included. The repertoire holds about 2 million clones, with 95% as singletons. The sequence was obtained from a man in his late teens or twenties in good health. What was sequenced was naive CD4+ T cells sorted from blood. Sample subset: CD45RA+ positively selected. This chain connects TRBV2 to TRBJ1-1; the match to TRBD1 covers 7 bases. CDR3 sequence: CASLQGVVLEAFF. DNA of the CDR3: TGTGCCAGTCTCCAGGGGGTGGTTCTCGAAGCTTTCTTT.